The subject of this entry is one T cell receptor beta chain. V lost 2 bases, J lost 5 bases, and 16 bases lay in between. Per the germline V gene, CDR1 is KGHSH and CDR2 is LQKENI. The CDR3 totals 15 residues. These data come from a study of cytomegalovirus exposure and HLA in healthy donors. PCR amplification relied on 60 Vbeta primers (plus 13 Jbeta primers). Using immunoSEQ multiplex PCR, the repertoire was profiled, and TCRdb retains in-frame clones only, with some absent. Altogether over 100,000 clones are present, roughly 79% being singletons, with the ten largest covering over 7%. The chain joins TRBV18 to TRBJ2-7; possibly TRBD2 for D (6 bases). The sequence was obtained from a woman aged 45-59 years in good health and CMV-seropositive. Source material: PBMCs. CDR3 region: CASSPIREKGNEQYF. The DNA of the CDR3 is TGTGCCAGCTCACCAATACGGGAGAAGGGTAACGAGCAGTACTTC. The variable domain in full, completed from reference TRBV18 and TRBJ2-7, reads NAGVMQNPRHLVRRRGQEARLRCSPMKGHSHVYWYRQLPEEGLKFMVYLQKENIIDESGMPKERFSAEFPKEGPSILRIQQVVRGDSAAYFCASSPIREKGNEQYFGPGTRLTVT.